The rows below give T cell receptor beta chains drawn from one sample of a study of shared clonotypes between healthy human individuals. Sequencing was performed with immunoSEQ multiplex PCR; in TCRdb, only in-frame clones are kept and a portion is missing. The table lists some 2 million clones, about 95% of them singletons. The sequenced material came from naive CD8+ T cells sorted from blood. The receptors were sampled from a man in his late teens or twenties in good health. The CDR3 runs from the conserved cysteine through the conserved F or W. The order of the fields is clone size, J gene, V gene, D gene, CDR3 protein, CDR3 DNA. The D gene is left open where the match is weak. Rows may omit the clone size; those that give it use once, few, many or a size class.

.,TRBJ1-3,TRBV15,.,CATSREEILSGNTIYF,TGTGCCACCAGCCGGGAAGAGATCCTCTCTGGAAACACCATATATTTT
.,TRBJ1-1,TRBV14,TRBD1,CASSAHFRTGDTEAFF,TGTGCCAGCAGCGCGCATTTTAGGACAGGGGACACTGAAGCTTTCTTT
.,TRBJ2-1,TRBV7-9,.,CASSRAGEQFF,TGTGCCAGCAGTCGTGCCGGTGAGCAGTTCTTC
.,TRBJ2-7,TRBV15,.,CATAHRAVSYEQYF,TGTGCCACCGCCCATCGGGCAGTCTCCTACGAGCAGTACTTC
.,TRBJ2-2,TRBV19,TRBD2,CASSMVPLLSRREGNTGELFF,TGTGCCAGTAGTATGGTCCCCCTACTTTCCAGGCGGGAGGGGAACACCGGGGAGCTGTTTTTT
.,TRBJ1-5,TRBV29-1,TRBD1,CSVDTGTGQNQPQHF,TGCAGCGTGGACACCGGGACAGGGCAAAATCAGCCCCAGCATTTT
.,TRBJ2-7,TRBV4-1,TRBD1,CASSQDESGTGLNEQYF,TGCGCCAGCAGCCAAGATGAATCCGGGACAGGGTTAAACGAGCAGTACTTC
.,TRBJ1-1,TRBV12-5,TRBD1,CASVPAGQGGSEAFF,TGTGCTAGTGTCCCGGCGGGGCAGGGGGGGAGTGAAGCTTTCTTT
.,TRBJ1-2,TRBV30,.,CAWRLRGDYGYTF,TGTGCCTGGCGACTAAGGGGCGACTATGGCTACACCTTC
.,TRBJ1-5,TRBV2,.,CASSKSWGDRGNQPQHF,TGTGCCAGCAGCAAAAGTTGGGGGGATCGGGGCAATCAGCCCCAGCATTTT
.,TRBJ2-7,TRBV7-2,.,CASSLRDTSYEQYF,TGTGCCAGCAGCTTACGGGACACGTCCTACGAGCAGTACTTC
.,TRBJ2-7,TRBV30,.,CAWSVPGDGYEQYF,TGTGCCTGGAGTGTACCTGGGGACGGCTACGAGCAGTACTTC
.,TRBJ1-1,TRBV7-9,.,CASSLVRTPNTEAFF,TGTGCCAGCAGCTTAGTGCGGACACCGAACACTGAAGCTTTCTTT
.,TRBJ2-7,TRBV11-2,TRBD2,CASSWGGILSYEQYF,TGTGCCAGCAGCTGGGGGGGGATTTTGTCCTACGAGCAGTACTTC
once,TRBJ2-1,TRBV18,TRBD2,CASSALAGGLSYNEQFF,TGTGCCAGCTCAGCTCTAGCGGGAGGACTTTCCTACAATGAGCAGTTCTTC
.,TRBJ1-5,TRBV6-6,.,CASSYDSGDQPQHF,TGTGCCAGCAGTTACGACTCGGGGGATCAGCCCCAGCATTTT
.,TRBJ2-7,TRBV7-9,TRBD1,CASSPTGTASYEQYF,TGTGCCAGCAGCCCTACCGGGACAGCCTCCTACGAGCAGTACTTC
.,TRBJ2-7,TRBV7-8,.,CASSRMMGPYEQYF,TGTGCCAGCAGCCGGATGATGGGCCCCTACGAGCAGTACTTC
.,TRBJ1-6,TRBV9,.,CASSVREEYNSPLHF,TGTGCCAGCAGCGTCAGAGAGGAGTATAATTCACCCCTCCACTTT
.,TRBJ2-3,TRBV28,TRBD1,CASSLNRGRVTDTQYF,TGTGCCAGCAGTTTGAACAGGGGGCGGGTCACAGATACGCAGTATTTT
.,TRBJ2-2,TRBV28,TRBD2,CASSFSGGADTGELFF,TGTGCCAGCAGTTTTAGCGGGGGGGCCGACACCGGGGAGCTGTTTTTT
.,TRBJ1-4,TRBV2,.,CASSWDGEKLFF,TGTGCCAGCAGTTGGGACGGTGAAAAACTGTTTTTT
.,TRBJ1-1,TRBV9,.,CASSVDSRTEAFF,TGTGCCAGCAGCGTAGACTCACGGACTGAAGCTTTCTTT
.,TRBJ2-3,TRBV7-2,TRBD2,CASSSTLAGGTDTQYF,TGTGCCAGCAGCTCCACACTAGCGGGGGGCACAGATACGCAGTATTTT
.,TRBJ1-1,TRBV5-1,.,CASSLALYEGVGEAFF,TGCGCCAGCAGCTTGGCCCTTTATGAAGGGGTAGGTGAAGCTTTCTTT
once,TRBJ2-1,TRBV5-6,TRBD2,CASSLAALAGYNEQFF,TGTGCCAGCAGCTTGGCGGCTCTAGCGGGTTACAATGAGCAGTTCTTC
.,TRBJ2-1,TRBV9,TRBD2,CASSPMWLAGGGDEQFF,TGTGCCAGCAGCCCGATGTGGCTAGCGGGGGGGGGCGATGAGCAGTTCTTC
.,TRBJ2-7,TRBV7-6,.,CASSLAPDYEQYF,TGTGCCAGCAGCTTAGCACCAGACTACGAGCAGTACTTC
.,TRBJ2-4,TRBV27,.,CASSFSEYKNIQYF,TGTGCCAGCAGTTTTAGTGAGTACAAAAACATTCAGTACTTC
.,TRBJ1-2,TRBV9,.,CASSAPGQDYYGYTF,TGTGCCAGCAGCGCACCTGGGCAGGACTACTATGGCTACACCTTC
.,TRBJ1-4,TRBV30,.,CAWSVSLGEKLFF,TGTGCCTGGAGTGTATCGCTCGGTGAAAAACTGTTTTTT
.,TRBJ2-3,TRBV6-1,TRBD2,CATRTSGTPDTQYF,TGTGCCACTCGGACTAGCGGGACCCCAGATACGCAGTATTTT
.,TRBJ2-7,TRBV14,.,CASSQGASDYEQYF,TGTGCCAGCAGCCAGGGGGCTAGCGATTACGAGCAGTACTTC
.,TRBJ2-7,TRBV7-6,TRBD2,CASSLVPAGFHEQYF,TGTGCCAGCAGCTTAGTTCCAGCGGGATTCCACGAGCAGTACTTC
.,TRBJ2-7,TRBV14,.,CASSQDQTVHTYEQYF,TGTGCCAGCAGCCAAGATCAAACAGTCCATACCTACGAGCAGTACTTC
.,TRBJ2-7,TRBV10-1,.,CASSDQIGRTYEQYF,TGCGCCAGCAGTGATCAAATCGGGCGAACCTACGAGCAGTACTTC
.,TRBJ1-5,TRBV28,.,CASSVRGNQPQHF,TGTGCCAGCAGTGTCAGGGGCAATCAGCCCCAGCATTTT
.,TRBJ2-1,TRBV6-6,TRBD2,CASTGGEQFF,TGTGCCAGCACGGGGGGTGAGCAGTTCTTC
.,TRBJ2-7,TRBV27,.,CASSLPGAYEQYF,TGTGCCAGCAGTTTGCCCGGGGCCTACGAGCAGTACTTC
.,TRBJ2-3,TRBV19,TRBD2,CASSMTSSLTDTQYF,TGTGCCAGTAGTATGACTAGCAGCCTCACAGATACGCAGTATTTT
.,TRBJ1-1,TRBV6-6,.,CASSYSEGITEAFF,TGTGCCAGCAGTTACTCAGAGGGGATCACTGAAGCTTTCTTT
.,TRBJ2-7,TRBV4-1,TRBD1,CASSQVQGYEQYF,TGCGCCAGCAGCCAAGTACAGGGGTACGAGCAGTACTTC